This T cell receptor beta chain was found in a study of cytomegalovirus exposure and HLA in healthy donors. The CDR3 runs to 12 residues. The germline gives CDR1 SGHAT, CDR2 FQDESV (reference sequence). Trimming cost V 9 bases and J 8 bases, with 16 bases left between them. Study results and limitations: The study recorded some 160 TCR beta chains that were cytomegalovirus-associated.

On this clone itself: Its antigen is unknown.

PCR used 60 Vbeta primers and 13 Jbeta primers. The data were produced by immunoSEQ multiplex PCR, yet TCRdb's version contains in-frame clones alone and is incomplete. Of fewer than 200,000 clones in the sample, almost 80% were seen once. The V gene is TRBV11-1, the J gene TRBJ1-1; tentatively, D is TRBD1 (6 bases). The specimen was PBMCs. This TCR came from a man aged 25 to 45 in good health and CMV-seronegative. The DNA for the CDR3 is TGTGCCAGTAAACAGGGCCCTCTCGAAGCTTTCTTT. It yields the protein CASKQGPLEAFF. The entire variable domain, with the rest obtained from reference TRBV11-1 and TRBJ1-1, is as follows: EAEVAQSPRYKITEKSQAVAFWCDPISGHATLYWYRQILGQGPELLVQFQDESVVDDSQLPKDRFSAERLKGVDSTLKIQPAELGDSAMYLCASKQGPLEAFFGQGTRLTVV.